Shown below are 9 T cell receptor beta chains from a single sample sequenced in a study of T cell responses to AZD1222 COVID-19 vaccine. Sequenced by immunoSEQ multiplex PCR; TCRdb stores in-frame clones only, minus some. The sample lists about 100,000 clones; around 87% were seen once. Material: peripheral blood, obtained on day 0 of AZD1222 vaccination. Receptor source: an adult in good health.

This chain connects TRBV9 to TRBJ2-7, with 7 bases matching TRBD2. Germline V gene data show CDR1 as SGDLS and CDR2 as YYNGEE. Trimming removed 3 bases from V and 7 bases from J; junction bases left unmatched: 10. The CDR3 runs to 14 residues. Here the CDR3 reads CASSETAGLREQYF. The CDR3 nucleotides are TGTGCCAGCAGCGAAACAGCGGGGCTGCGGGAGCAGTACTTC.

The chain is built from TRBV19 and TRBJ2-5, with a possible D match to TRBD2 (5 bases). The CDR3 covers 15 residues. V lost 6 bases, J lost 5 bases, and 19 bases lay in between. CDR1 and CDR2 from the germline V gene are LNHDA and SQIVND (reference sequence). CDR3 coding DNA: TGTGCCAGTAGCACCCCCGGACTCGAAAGGGAGACCCAGTACTTC. Amino acid sequence: CASSTPGLERETQYF. The whole variable domain, remainder taken from reference TRBV19 and TRBJ2-5, is DGGITQSPKYLFRKEGQNVTLSCEQNLNHDAMYWYRQDPGQGLRLIYYSQIVNDFQKGDIAEGYSVSREKKESFPLTVTSAQKNPTAFYLCASSTPGLERETQYFGPGTRLLVL.

V and J are TRBV5-1 and TRBJ1-2; D is uncertain. Germline assignment: CDR1 SGHRS and CDR2 YFSETQ. V shed 4 bases and J shed 2 bases, with 12 bases lying between them. This CDR3 region has 14 residues. This chain's CDR3 is CASSPSDGNYGYTF. In nucleotides, the CDR3 is TGCGCCAGCAGCCCCTCGGACGGAAACTATGGCTACACCTTC. The full variable domain, its missing parts supplied by reference TRBV5-1 and TRBJ1-2, is KAGVTQTPRYLIKTRGQQVTLSCSPISGHRSVSWYQQTPGQGLQFLFEYFSETQRNKGNFPGRFSGRQFSNSRSEMNVSTLELGDSALYLCASSPSDGNYGYTFGSGTRLTVV.

This clone was seen more than once but under ten times. The chain links TRBV7-9 to TRBJ2-7; no clear D gene. CDR1 and CDR2 from the germline V gene are SEHNR and FQNEAQ (reference sequence). Trimming removed 5 bases at V and 5 bases at J, with 7 bases between. The CDR3 is 11 residues long. CDR3 sequence reads: CASSPRNEQYF. The DNA of the CDR3 is TGTGCCAGCAGCCCACGAAACGAGCAGTACTTC.

The CDR3 reads CASKGGTGTYEQYF. Here the CDR3 DNA reads TGTGCCAGCAAGGGGGGGACAGGTACCTACGAGCAGTACTTC. The chain links TRBV6-5 to TRBJ2-7; weak D call: TRBD1 (8 bases). V lost 7 bases, J lost 2 bases, and 15 bases lay in between. CDR1 is MNHEY and CDR2 is SVGAGI in the germline V gene. CDR3 length: 14 residues.

V usage is TRBV4-3 and J usage is TRBJ1-2; maybe TRBD1 (6 bases). The germline CDR1 and CDR2 sequences are LGHNA and YSLEER. Trimming took off 3 bases at V and 4 bases at J, with 18 bases between the two ends. This CDR3 is built from 16 residues. CDR3 residues: CASSHTIDRTIYGYTF. CDR3 nucleotide sequence: TGCGCCAGCAGCCATACTATTGACAGGACCATCTATGGCTACACCTTC.

The chain combines TRBV6-5 with TRBJ1-5; 10 bases map to TRBD1. V trimming: 6 bases; J trimming: 5 bases; junction bases outside the gene matches: 4. This CDR3 region has 14 residues. Germline V gene sequence: CDR1 MNHEY, CDR2 SVGAGI. CDR3: CASRKTGGYQPQHF. For the CDR3, the DNA is TGTGCCAGCAGAAAGACAGGGGGCTATCAGCCCCAGCATTTT.

CDR3 nucleotides: TGCGCCAGCAGCCAAGAAGAAACGGTCCCTAACTATGGCTACACCTTC. Encoded protein: CASSQEETVPNYGYTF. The chain combines TRBV4-1 with TRBJ1-2; D is uncertain. Germline CDR1 and CDR2: MGHRA and YSYEKL. The V and J ends lost 0 bases and 0 bases respectively, with 11 bases between them. This CDR3 is 16 amino acids long.

The chain joins TRBV18 to TRBJ2-1; TRBD2 matches at 12 bases. The CDR3 extends over 16 amino acids. Losses at the gene ends were 5 bases for V and 6 bases for J; bases not matched to a gene: 8. Germline lookup yields CDR1 KGHSH and CDR2 LQKENI. CDR3 amino acids: CASSDALAGGRNEQFF. The CDR3 coding sequence is TGTGCCAGCTCAGATGCGCTAGCGGGGGGGCGCAATGAGCAGTTCTTC. The full variable domain, rest sourced from reference TRBV18 and TRBJ2-1, is NAGVMQNPRHLVRRRGQEARLRCSPMKGHSHVYWYRQLPEEGLKFMVYLQKENIIDESGMPKERFSAEFPKEGPSILRIQQVVRGDSAAYFCASSDALAGGRNEQFFGPGTRLTVL.